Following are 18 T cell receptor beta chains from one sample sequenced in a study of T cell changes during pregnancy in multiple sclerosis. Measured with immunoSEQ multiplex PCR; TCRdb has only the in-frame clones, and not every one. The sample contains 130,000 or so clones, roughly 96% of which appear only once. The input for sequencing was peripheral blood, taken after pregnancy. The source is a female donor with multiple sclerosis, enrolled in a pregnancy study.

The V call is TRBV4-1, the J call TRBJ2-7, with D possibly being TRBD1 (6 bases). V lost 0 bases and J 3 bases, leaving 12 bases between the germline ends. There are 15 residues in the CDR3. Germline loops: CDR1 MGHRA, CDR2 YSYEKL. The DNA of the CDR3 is TGCGCCAGCAGCCAAGACACGACAGGCAGCTACGAGCAGTACTTC. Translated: CASSQDTTGSYEQYF.

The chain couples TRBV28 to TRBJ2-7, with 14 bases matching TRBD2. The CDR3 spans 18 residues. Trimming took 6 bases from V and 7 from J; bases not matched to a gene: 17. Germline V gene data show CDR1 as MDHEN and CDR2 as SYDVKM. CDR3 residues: CASRVLNPGTSGRTEQYF. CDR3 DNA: TGTGCCAGCAGAGTTTTAAATCCCGGGACTAGCGGGAGAACGGAGCAGTACTTC.

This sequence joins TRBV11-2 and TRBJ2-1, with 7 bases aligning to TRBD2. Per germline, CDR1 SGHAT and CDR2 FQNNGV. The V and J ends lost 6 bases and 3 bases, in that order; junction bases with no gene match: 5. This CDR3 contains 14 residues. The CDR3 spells CASRGRAGYNEQFF. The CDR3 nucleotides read TGTGCCAGCAGGGGGAGGGCGGGCTACAATGAGCAGTTCTTC. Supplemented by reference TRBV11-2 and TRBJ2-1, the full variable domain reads EAGVAQSPRYKIIEKRQSVAFWCNPISGHATLYWYQQILGQGPKLLIQFQNNGVVDDSQLPKDRFSAERLKGVDSTLKIQPAKLEDSAVYLCASRGRAGYNEQFFGPGTRLTVL.

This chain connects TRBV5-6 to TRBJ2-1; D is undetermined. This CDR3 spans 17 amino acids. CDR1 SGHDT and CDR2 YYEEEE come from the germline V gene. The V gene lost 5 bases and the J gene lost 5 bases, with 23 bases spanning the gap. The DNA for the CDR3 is TGTGCCAGCAGACCACCCCCGGCTCTACGAGCGAACAATGAGCAGTTCTTC. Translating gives CASRPPPALRANNEQFF.

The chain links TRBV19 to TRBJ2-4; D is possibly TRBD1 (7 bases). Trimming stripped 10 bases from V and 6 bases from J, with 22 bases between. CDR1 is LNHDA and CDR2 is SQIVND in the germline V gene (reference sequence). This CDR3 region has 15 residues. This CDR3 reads CATTTTGRAGNIQYF. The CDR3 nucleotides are TGTGCCACCACCACGACAGGGAGAGCGGGAAACATTCAGTACTTC.

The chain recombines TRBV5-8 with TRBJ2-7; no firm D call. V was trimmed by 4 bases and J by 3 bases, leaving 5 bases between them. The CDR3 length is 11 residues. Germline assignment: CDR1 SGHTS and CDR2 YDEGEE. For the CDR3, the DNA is TGTGCCAGCAGCCCTAACTACGAGCAGTACTTC. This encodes CASSPNYEQYF. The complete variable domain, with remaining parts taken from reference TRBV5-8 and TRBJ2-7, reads EAGVTQSPTHLIKTRGQQATLRCSPISGHTSVYWYQQALGLGLQFLLWYDEGEERNRGNFPPRFSGRQFPNYSSELNVNALELEDSALYLCASSPNYEQYFGPGTRLTVT.

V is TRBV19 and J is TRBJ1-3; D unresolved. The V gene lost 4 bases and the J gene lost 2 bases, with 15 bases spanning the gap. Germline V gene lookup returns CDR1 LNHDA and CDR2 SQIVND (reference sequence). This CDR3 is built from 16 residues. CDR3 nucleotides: TGTGCCAGTAGTACTCAACTCATCTACCCTGGAAACACCATATATTTT. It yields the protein CASSTQLIYPGNTIYF.

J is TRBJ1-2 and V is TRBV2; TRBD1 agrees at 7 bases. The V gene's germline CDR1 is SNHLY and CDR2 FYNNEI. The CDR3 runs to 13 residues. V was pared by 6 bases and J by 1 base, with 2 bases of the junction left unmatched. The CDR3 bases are TGTGCCAGCAGGGGACAGTTTAACTATGGCTACACCTTC. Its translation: CASRGQFNYGYTF.

As DNA, the CDR3 is TGTGCCAGCTCACCACTCGGTGGGACTGCCAATGAGCAGTTCTTC. Its translation is CASSPLGGTANEQFF. J is TRBJ2-1 and V is TRBV18, with TRBD2 as a possible D gene (6 bases). The CDR3 contains 15 residues. V was cut by 1 base and J by 6 bases, with 13 bases left in between. In germline, CDR1 is KGHSH, CDR2 LQKENI.

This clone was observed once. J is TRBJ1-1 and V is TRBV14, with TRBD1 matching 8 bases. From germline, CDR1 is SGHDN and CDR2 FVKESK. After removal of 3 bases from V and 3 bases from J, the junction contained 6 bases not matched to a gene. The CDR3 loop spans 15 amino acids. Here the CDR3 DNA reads TGTGCCAGCAGCCACAGGGGGCGAGGGGACACTGAAGCTTTCTTT. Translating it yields CASSHRGRGDTEAFF.

CDR3 sequence (DNA): TGTGCCAGCAGTGATATTGTCGGGGAGCTGTTTTTT. This codes for CASSDIVGELFF. This chain connects TRBV25-1 to TRBJ2-2; no firm D call. Germline V lookup: CDR1 MGHDK, CDR2 SYGVNS. The CDR3 is made up of 12 amino acids. V was shortened by 3 bases and J by 7 bases, with 6 bases between the two germline ends.

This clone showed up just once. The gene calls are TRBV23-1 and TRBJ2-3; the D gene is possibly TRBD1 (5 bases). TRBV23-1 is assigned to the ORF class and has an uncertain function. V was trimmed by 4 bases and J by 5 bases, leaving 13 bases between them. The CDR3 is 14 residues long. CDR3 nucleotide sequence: TGCGCCAGCAGTCCGAATGACAGTCAAGATACGCAGTATTTT. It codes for CASSPNDSQDTQYF.

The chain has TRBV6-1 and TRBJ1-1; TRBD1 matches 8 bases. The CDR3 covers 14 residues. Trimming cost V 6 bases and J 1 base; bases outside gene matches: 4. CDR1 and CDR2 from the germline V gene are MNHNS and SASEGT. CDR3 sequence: CASRSGTGNTEAFF. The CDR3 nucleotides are TGTGCCAGCAGGTCCGGGACAGGGAACACTGAAGCTTTCTTT.

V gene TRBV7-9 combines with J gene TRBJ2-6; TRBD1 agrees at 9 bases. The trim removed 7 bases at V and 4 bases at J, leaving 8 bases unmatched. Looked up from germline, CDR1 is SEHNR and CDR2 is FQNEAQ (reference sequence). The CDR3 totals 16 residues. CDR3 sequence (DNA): TGTGCCAGCATCATACAGGGGGCGCTAGGGGCCAACGTCCTGACTTTC. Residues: CASIIQGALGANVLTF. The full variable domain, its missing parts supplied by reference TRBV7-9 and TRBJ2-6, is DTGVSQNPRHKITKRGQNVTFRCDPISEHNRLYWYRQTLGQGPEFLTYFQNEAQLEKSRLLSDRFSAERPKGSFSTLEIQRTEQGDSAMYLCASIIQGALGANVLTFGAGSRLTVL.

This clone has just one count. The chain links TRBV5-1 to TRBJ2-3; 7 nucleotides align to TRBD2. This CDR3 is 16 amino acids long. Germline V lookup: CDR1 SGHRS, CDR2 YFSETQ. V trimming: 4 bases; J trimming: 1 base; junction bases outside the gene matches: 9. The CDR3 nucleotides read TGCGCCAGCAGCCCCTCTCGCGGGAGAGGCACAGATACGCAGTATTTT. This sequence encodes CASSPSRGRGTDTQYF.

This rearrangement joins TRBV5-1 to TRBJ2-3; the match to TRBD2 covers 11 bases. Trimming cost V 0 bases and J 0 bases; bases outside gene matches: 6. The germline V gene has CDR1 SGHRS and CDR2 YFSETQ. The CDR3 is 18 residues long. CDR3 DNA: TGCGCCAGCAGCTTGGGCCTAGGGACTAGCGGAAGCACAGATACGCAGTATTTT. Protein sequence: CASSLGLGTSGSTDTQYF. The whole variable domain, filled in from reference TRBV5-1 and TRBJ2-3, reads KAGVTQTPRYLIKTRGQQVTLSCSPISGHRSVSWYQQTPGQGLQFLFEYFSETQRNKGNFPGRFSGRQFSNSRSEMNVSTLELGDSALYLCASSLGLGTSGSTDTQYFGPGTRLTVL.

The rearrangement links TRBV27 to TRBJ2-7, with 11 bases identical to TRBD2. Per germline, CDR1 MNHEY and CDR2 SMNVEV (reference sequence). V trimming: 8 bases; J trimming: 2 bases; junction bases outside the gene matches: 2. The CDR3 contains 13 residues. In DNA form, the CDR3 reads TGTGCCAGCGGACTAGCGGGTCCCTACGAGCAGTACTTC. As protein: CASGLAGPYEQYF.

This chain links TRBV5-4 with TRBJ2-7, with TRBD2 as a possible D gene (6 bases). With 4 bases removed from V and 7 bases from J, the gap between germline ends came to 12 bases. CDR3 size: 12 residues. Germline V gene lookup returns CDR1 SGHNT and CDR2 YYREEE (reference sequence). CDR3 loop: CASSARLGEQYF. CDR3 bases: TGTGCCAGCAGCGCCAGACTAGGTGAGCAGTACTTC.